Below are 13 T cell receptor beta chains sequenced from a single sample in a study of T cells after yellow fever vaccination. Each CDR3 protein is one row after TCRdb ran MiXCR on the 5' RACE reads. The sample has 510,000 or so distinct CDR3 sequences, about a fifth seen once; the top ten hold approximately 15%. The material was PBMCs, obtained 15 days after the yellow fever booster vaccination. The receptors stem from a man aged 25-45 years who received the YFV17D yellow fever vaccine.

Only a few counts were recorded for this clonotype. Sequence at one end of the junction differs from germline and may be a read error. The V call is TRBV4-3, the J call TRBJ2-7; D ambiguous. The CDR3 totals 15 residues. Germline V gene data show CDR1 as LGHNA and CDR2 as YSLEER. The CDR3 sequence is CASSKDLDGIYEQYF. The CDR3 DNA is TGCGCCAGCAGCAAAGACCTGGACGGAATCTACGAGCAGTACTTC.

The chain recombines TRBV20-1 with TRBJ2-3; 12 bases fit TRBD2. The CDR3 totals 14 residues. Germline loops: CDR1 DFQATT, CDR2 SNEGSKA (reference sequence). The CDR3 protein is CSAYPSGRADTQYF. CDR3 in DNA: TGCAGCGCATACCCTAGCGGGAGGGCAGATACGCAGTATTTT.

This clonotype was picked up a small number of times. This rearrangement joins TRBV7-2 to TRBJ2-3; 7 bases fit TRBD2. The germline gives CDR1 SGHTA, CDR2 FQGNSA. This CDR3 comprises 15 residues. V lost 0 bases, J lost 4 bases, and 4 bases stayed unmatched. The CDR3 DNA reads as TGTGCCAGCAGCTTAGCGGGAGGGACCCCAGATACGCAGTATTTT. Its translation: CASSLAGGTPDTQYF.

This clonotype was detected once. The V gene is TRBV7-2, the J gene TRBJ2-7; possible D gene TRBD1, 6 bases. Trimming removed 2 bases from V and 2 bases from J, with 10 bases in between. Germline CDR1 reads SGHTA; CDR2 reads FQGNSA. This CDR3 is 14 amino acids long. CDR3: CASSLHQGPYEQYF. DNA for the CDR3: TGTGCCAGCAGCTTACATCAGGGGCCCTACGAGCAGTACTTC.

This clonotype has only a few counts. The chain employs TRBV6-2 or TRBV6-3 and TRBJ2-3, with D unclear. The germline V gene encodes CDR1 MNHEY and CDR2 SVGEGT. The CDR3 runs 14 residues. V lost 1 base to trimming and J lost 2 bases, with 7 bases between them. The CDR3 reads CASSYLILTDTQYF. DNA for the CDR3: TGTGCCAGCAGTTACTTAATTCTCACAGATACGCAGTATTTT.

This chain connects TRBV20-1 to TRBJ1-5, with a tentative D call TRBD1 (5 bases). Germline assignment: CDR1 DFQATT and CDR2 SNEGSKA (reference sequence). V dropped 5 bases and J dropped 7 bases, with 15 bases sitting between them. The CDR3 consists of 13 residues. As DNA, the CDR3 is TGCAGTGCTCGGCGGGACTTTGGACAGCCCCAGCATTTT. Protein product: CSARRDFGQPQHF.

The chain employs TRBV20-1 and TRBJ2-5; 11 bases are shared with TRBD2. V lost 2 bases to trimming and J lost 5 bases; unmatched junction nucleotides: 7. The germline V gene encodes CDR1 DFQATT and CDR2 SNEGSKA (reference sequence). CDR3 length equals 15 residues. CDR3 coding DNA: TGCAGTGCTAGACCGACTAGCGGGAAACAGGAGACCCAGTACTTC. It codes for CSARPTSGKQETQYF.

This chain uses TRBV7-2 with TRBJ2-5, with a tentative D call TRBD2 (6 bases). This CDR3 comprises 14 residues. Trimming pared 6 bases from V and 9 bases from J, leaving 20 bases between. Germline CDR1 is SGHTA and CDR2 is FQGNSA. CDR3 bases: TGTGCCAGCAGTCCGGGGGTAGAGGTCGGGGCCCAGTACTTC. This codes for CASSPGVEVGAQYF.

This clonotype was found a few times. The chain links TRBV24-1 to TRBJ2-1, with 13 nucleotides matching TRBD2. The CDR3 loop spans 13 amino acids. Looked up from germline, CDR1 is KGHDR and CDR2 is SFDVKD. V was pared by 11 bases and J by 8 bases, with 5 bases of the junction left unmatched. The CDR3 DNA reads TGTGCCAAGACTAGCGGGAGGTTGGATGAGCAGTTCTTC. Translating it yields CAKTSGRLDEQFF.

This clonotype was observed a few times. The gene calls are TRBV5-1 and TRBJ2-2; D perhaps matches TRBD2 (6 bases). Trimming cost V 0 bases and J 0 bases, with 12 bases left between them. This CDR3 spans 17 amino acids. The germline gives CDR1 SGHRS, CDR2 YFSETQ. The CDR3 bases are TGCGCCAGCAGCTTGGCCCAGTGGGGGGCGAACACCGGGGAGCTGTTTTTT. Protein sequence: CASSLAQWGANTGELFF.

This clonotype was seen a handful of times. The V call is TRBV7-8, the J call TRBJ2-5, with D possibly matching TRBD1 (5 bases). Trimming shortened V by 5 bases and J by 0 bases, and 10 bases separated the two germline ends. The CDR3 is made up of 14 amino acids. Germline V gene data show CDR1 as SGHVS and CDR2 as FQNEAQ. The CDR3 loop reads CASSVDSHQETQYF. CDR3 DNA sequence: TGTGCCAGCAGCGTAGACAGTCACCAAGAGACCCAGTACTTC.

The gene calls are TRBV20-1 and TRBJ2-7; D not resolved. The CDR3 is made up of 13 amino acids. Looked up from germline, CDR1 is DFQATT and CDR2 is SNEGSKA (reference sequence). V was clipped by 6 bases and J by 7 bases, with 19 bases between them. DNA of the CDR3: TGCAGTGCCACGGAAACCGCTAGGGCTGAGCAGTACTTC. It is translated as CSATETARAEQYF.

The rearrangement uses TRBV5-1 and TRBJ1-1; 12 bases match TRBD1. The CDR3 is 15 amino acids. Germline lookup yields CDR1 SGHRS and CDR2 YFSETQ. V gave up 2 bases and J gave up 2 bases; unmatched junction bases: 1. CDR3 protein: CASSLGTGGNTEAFF. CDR3 nucleotides: TGCGCCAGCAGCTTAGGGACAGGGGGCAACACTGAAGCTTTCTTT.